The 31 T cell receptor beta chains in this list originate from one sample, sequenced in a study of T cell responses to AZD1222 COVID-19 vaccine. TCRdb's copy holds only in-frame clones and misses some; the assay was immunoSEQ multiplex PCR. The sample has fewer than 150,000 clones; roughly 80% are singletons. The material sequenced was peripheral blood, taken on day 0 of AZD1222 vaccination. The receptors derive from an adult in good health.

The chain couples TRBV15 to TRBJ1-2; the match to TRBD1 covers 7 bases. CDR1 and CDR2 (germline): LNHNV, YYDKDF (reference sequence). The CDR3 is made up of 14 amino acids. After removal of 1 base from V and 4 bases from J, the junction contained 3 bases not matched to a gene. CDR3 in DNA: TGTGCCACCAGCAGAGGGGACAGCTTCTATGGCTACACCTTC. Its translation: CATSRGDSFYGYTF.

The CDR3 protein is CASGSGHRLANQPQHF. The CDR3 DNA reads TGTGCCAGCGGGTCGGGACATCGATTAGCTAATCAGCCCCAGCATTTT. V gene TRBV2 combines with J gene TRBJ1-5; tentative D call: TRBD1 (6 bases). Trimming stripped 8 bases from V and 4 bases from J, with 21 bases between. Germline lookup yields CDR1 SNHLY and CDR2 FYNNEI. This CDR3 is built from 16 residues.

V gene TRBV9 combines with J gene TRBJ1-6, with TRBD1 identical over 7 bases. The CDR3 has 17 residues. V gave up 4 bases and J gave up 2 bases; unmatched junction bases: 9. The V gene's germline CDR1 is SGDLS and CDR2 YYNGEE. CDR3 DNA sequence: TGTGCCAGCAGCTCCCGGGACAGAGATACCTATAATTCACCCCTCCACTTT. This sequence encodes CASSSRDRDTYNSPLHF.

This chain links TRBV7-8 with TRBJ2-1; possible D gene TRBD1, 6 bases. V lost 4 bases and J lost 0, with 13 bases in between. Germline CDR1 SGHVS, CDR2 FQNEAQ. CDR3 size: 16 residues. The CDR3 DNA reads TGTGCCAGCAGCTCATACAGGGTTCCCTCCTACAATGAGCAGTTCTTC. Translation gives CASSSYRVPSYNEQFF.

The CDR3 sequence: CASSSGQGYTEAFF. The CDR3, as DNA: TGTGCCAGCAGCTCCGGACAGGGATACACTGAAGCTTTCTTT. The chain recombines TRBV3-1 (or the pseudogene TRBV3-2) with TRBJ1-1, with TRBD1 matching over 8 bases. The ends lost 5 bases at V and 3 bases at J; junction bases unmatched: 5. Germline V gene lookup returns CDR1 LGHDT and CDR2 YNNKEL (reference sequence). This CDR3 comprises 14 residues.

The CDR3 sequence is CASTRGGPNNEQFF. In DNA form, the CDR3 reads TGTGCCAGCACCAGGGGCGGGCCTAACAATGAGCAGTTCTTC. The chain uses TRBV11-2 and TRBJ2-1; weak D call: TRBD1 (6 bases). The germline gives CDR1 SGHAT, CDR2 FQNNGV. The V end lost 7 bases, the J end lost 5 bases, and 15 bases lay between the germline ends. This CDR3 spans 14 amino acids.

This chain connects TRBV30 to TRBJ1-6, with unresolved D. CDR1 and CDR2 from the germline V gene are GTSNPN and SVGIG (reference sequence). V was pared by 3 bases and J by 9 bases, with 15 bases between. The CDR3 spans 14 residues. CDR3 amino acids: CAWRVPQGVSPLHF. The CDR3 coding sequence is TGTGCCTGGAGGGTCCCCCAAGGAGTTTCACCCCTCCACTTT.

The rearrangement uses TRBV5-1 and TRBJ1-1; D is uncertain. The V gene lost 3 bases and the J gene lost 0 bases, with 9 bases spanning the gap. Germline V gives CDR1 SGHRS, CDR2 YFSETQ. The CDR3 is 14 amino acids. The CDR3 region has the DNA TGCGCCAGCAGCTCTTCGACCGTGAACACTGAAGCTTTCTTT. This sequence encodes CASSSSTVNTEAFF.

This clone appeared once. The CDR3 loop is CASSQESSSPLFAYEQYF. The CDR3 coding sequence is TGCGCCAGCAGCCAAGAATCGTCGAGCCCCCTGTTCGCATACGAGCAGTACTTC. The chain couples TRBV4-1 to TRBJ2-7; no reliable D call. Germline loops: CDR1 MGHRA, CDR2 YSYEKL. Between the trimmed V and J ends, which lost 0 bases and 4 bases, there was a span of 22 bases. The CDR3 sequence is 18 residues long.

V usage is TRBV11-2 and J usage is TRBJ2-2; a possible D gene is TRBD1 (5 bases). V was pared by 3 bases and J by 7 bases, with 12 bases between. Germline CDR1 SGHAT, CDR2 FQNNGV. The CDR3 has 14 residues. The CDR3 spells CASSFQGFSGELFF. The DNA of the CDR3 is TGTGCCAGCAGCTTCCAGGGTTTCAGCGGGGAGCTGTTTTTT.

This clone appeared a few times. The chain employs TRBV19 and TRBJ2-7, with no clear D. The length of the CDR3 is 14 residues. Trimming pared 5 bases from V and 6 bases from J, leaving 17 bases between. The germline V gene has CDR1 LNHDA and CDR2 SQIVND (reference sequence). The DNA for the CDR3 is TGTGCCAGTAGTCATCCGAGCTCGGGCCTCGAGCAGTACTTC. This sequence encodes CASSHPSSGLEQYF. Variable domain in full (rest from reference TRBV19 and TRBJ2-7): DGGITQSPKYLFRKEGQNVTLSCEQNLNHDAMYWYRQDPGQGLRLIYYSQIVNDFQKGDIAEGYSVSREKKESFPLTVTSAQKNPTAFYLCASSHPSSGLEQYFGPGTRLTVT.

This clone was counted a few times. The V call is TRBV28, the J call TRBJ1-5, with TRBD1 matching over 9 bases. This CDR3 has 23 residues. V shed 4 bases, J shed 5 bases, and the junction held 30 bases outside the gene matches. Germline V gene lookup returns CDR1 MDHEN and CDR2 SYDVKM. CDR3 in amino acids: CASSSINLPAQGAHRFSYQPQHF. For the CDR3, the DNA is TGTGCCAGCAGTTCGATAAATCTACCCGCACAGGGGGCGCATAGATTTTCGTATCAGCCCCAGCATTTT.

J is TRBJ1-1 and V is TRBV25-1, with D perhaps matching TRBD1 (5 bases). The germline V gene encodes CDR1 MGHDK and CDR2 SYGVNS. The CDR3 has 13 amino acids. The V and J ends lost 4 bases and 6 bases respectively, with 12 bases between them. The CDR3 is CASSGRGEAEAFF. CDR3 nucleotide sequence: TGTGCCAGCAGTGGTAGAGGGGAGGCTGAAGCTTTCTTT.

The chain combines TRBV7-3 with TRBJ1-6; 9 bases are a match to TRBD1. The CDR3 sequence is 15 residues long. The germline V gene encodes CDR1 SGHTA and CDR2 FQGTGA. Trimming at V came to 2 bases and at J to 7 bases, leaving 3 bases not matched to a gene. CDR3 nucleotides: TGTGCCAGCAGCTTAGGGACAGGGAGGAATTCACCCCTCCACTTT. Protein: CASSLGTGRNSPLHF.

CDR3 nucleotides: TGTGCCAGTAGTATTGGACAGCCCCAGCATTTT. Amino acid sequence: CASSIGQPQHF. The genes are TRBV19 and TRBJ1-5; no clear D. V was shortened by 3 bases and J by 7 bases, with 4 bases between the two germline ends. CDR3 length: 11 residues. Germline V lookup: CDR1 LNHDA, CDR2 SQIVND (reference sequence).

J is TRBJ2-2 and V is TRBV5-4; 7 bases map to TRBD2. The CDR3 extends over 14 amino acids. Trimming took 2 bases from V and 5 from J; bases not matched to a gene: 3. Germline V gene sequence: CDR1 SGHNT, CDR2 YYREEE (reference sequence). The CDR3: CASSFAGVTGELFF. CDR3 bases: TGTGCCAGCAGCTTTGCGGGGGTAACCGGGGAGCTGTTTTTT.

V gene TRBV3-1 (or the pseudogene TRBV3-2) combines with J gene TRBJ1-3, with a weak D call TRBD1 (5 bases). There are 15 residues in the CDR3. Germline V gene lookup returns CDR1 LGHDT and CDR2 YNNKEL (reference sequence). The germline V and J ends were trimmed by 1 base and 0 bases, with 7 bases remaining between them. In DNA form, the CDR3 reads TGTGCCAGCAGCCAAGGTCAGGGCTCTGGAAACACCATATATTTT. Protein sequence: CASSQGQGSGNTIYF.

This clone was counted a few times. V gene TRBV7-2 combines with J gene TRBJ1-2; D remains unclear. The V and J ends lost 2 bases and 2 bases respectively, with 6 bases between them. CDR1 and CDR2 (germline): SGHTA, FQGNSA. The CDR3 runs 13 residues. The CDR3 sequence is CASSLRQNYGYTF. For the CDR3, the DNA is TGTGCCAGCAGCTTAAGGCAGAACTATGGCTACACCTTC. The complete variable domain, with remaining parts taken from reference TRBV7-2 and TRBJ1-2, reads GAGVSQSPSNKVTEKGKDVELRCDPISGHTALYWYRQSLGQGLEFLIYFQGNSAPDKSGLPSDRFSAERTGGSVSTLTIQRTQQEDSAVYLCASSLRQNYGYTFGSGTRLTVV.

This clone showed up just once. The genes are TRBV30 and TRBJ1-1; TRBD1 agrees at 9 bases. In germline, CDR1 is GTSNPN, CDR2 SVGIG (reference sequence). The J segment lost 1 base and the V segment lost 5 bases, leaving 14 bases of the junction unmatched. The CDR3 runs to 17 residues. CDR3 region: CAWGVQGADFSNTEAFF. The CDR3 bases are TGTGCCTGGGGAGTACAGGGGGCGGATTTCTCGAACACTGAAGCTTTCTTT.

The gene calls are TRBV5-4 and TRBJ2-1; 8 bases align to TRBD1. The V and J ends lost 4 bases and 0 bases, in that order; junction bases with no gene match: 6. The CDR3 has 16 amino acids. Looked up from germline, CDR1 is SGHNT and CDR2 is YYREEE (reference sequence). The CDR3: CASSEGQDNSYNEQFF. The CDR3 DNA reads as TGTGCCAGCAGCGAGGGACAGGACAACTCCTACAATGAGCAGTTCTTC.

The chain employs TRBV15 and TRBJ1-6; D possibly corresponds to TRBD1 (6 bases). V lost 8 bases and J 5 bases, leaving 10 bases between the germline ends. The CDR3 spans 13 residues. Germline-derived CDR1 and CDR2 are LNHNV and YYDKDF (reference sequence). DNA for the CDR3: TGTGCCACCCAGGGGCAGAATAATTCACCCCTCCACTTT. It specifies CATQGQNNSPLHF.

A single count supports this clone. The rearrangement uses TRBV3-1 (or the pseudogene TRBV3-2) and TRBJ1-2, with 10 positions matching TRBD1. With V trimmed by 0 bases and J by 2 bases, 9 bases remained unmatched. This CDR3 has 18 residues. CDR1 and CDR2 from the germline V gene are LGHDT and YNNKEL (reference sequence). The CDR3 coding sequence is TGTGCCAGCAGCCAAGACCGAGGGGACAGGGGTTCAAACTATGGCTACACCTTC. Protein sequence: CASSQDRGDRGSNYGYTF.

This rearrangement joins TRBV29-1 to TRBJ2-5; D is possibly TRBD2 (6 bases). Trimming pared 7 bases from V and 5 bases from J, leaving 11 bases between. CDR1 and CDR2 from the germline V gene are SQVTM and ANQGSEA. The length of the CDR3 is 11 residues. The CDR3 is CSAEAGETQYF. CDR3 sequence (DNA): TGCAGCGCAGAGGCGGGGGAGACCCAGTACTTC.

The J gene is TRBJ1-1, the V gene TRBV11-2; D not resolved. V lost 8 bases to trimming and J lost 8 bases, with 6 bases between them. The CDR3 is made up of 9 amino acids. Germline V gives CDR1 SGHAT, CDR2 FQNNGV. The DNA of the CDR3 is TGTGCCAGCGGATTCGAAGCTTTCTTT. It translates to CASGFEAFF.

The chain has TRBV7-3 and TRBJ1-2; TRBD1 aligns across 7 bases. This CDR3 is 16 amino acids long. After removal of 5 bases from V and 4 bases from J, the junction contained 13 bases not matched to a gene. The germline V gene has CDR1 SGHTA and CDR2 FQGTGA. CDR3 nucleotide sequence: TGTGCCAGCAGCCCACATGACAGGGACCTTTCCTATGGCTACACCTTC. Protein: CASSPHDRDLSYGYTF.

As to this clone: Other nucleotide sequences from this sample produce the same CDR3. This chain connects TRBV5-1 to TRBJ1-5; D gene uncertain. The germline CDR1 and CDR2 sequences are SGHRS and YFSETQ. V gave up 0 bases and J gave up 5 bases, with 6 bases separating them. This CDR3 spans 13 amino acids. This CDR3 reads CASSLGGDQPQHF. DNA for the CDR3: TGCGCCAGCAGCTTGGGTGGCGATCAGCCCCAGCATTTT. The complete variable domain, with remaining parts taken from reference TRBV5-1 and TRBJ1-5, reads KAGVTQTPRYLIKTRGQQVTLSCSPISGHRSVSWYQQTPGQGLQFLFEYFSETQRNKGNFPGRFSGRQFSNSRSEMNVSTLELGDSALYLCASSLGGDQPQHFGDGTRLSIL.

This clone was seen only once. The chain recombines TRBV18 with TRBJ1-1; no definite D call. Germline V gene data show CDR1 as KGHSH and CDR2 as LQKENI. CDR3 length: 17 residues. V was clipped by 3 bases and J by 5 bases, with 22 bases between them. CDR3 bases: TGTGCCAGCTCACCCCTTCTACCAGGTAATGGAAAAACTGAAGCTTTCTTT. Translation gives CASSPLLPGNGKTEAFF.

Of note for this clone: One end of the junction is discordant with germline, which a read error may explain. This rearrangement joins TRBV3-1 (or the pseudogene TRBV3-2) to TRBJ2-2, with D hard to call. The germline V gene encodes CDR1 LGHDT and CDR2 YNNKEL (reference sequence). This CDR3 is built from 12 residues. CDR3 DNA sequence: TGTGCCAGCACCCAAAACACCGGGGAGCTGTTTTTT. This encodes CASTQNTGELFF.

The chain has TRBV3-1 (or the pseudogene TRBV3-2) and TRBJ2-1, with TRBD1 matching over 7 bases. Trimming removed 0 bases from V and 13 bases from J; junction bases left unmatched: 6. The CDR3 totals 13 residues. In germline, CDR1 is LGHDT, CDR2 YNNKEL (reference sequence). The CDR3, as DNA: TGTGCCAGCAGCCAAGAGGGGAACAGGGGACAGTTCTTC. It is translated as CASSQEGNRGQFF.

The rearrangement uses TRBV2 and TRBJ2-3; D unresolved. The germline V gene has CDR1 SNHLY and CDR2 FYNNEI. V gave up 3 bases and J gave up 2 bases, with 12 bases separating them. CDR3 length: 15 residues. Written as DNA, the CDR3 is TGTGCCAGCAGTGAGGGCTTGGGGAACACAGATACGCAGTATTTT. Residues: CASSEGLGNTDTQYF.

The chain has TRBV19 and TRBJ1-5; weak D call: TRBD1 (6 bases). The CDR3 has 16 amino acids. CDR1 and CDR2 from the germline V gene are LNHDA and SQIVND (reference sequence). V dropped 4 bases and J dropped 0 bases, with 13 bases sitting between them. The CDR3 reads CASSKHRVDSNQPQHF. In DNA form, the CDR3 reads TGTGCCAGTAGTAAACACAGGGTTGATAGCAATCAGCCCCAGCATTTT.